This T cell receptor beta chain was identified in a study of preoperative IRX-2 immunotherapy in early breast cancer. This sample's treatment: preoperative locoregional IRX-2 cytokine immunotherapy. Samples came from a phase Ib trial of preoperative locoregional IRX-2 cytokine immunotherapy. Clones were read by immunoSEQ multiplex PCR, and TCRdb kept only the in-frame ones, dropping some. The data contain 20,000 to 30,000 clones, about 68% of them seen just once; the ten biggest clones take up 6% to 8%. This clonotype was sampled from a human donor with breast cancer. Sequences were derived from lymph node tissue, sampled after IRX-2 immunotherapy.

The CDR3 loop is CASSYSGHTGANVLTF. CDR3 nucleotides: TGTGCCAGCAGTTACTCAGGGCACACCGGGGCCAACGTCCTGACTTTC. V is TRBV6-8 and J is TRBJ2-6, with unresolved D. Per germline, CDR1 MNHGY and CDR2 SAAAGT. V gave up 0 bases and J gave up 4 bases, with 10 bases separating them. The CDR3 length is 16 residues.